Detailed here is one T cell receptor beta chain. The data were taken from a study of blood T cell repertoires in COVID-19. Looking at the study overall: The study drew acute and convalescent COVID-19 samples from the United States, Italy and Spain.

Germline V CDR1 and CDR2: LGHNA, YNFKEQ. This CDR3 spans 15 amino acids. V lost 2 bases, J lost 5 bases, and 7 bases stayed unmatched. Categorization into cohorts depended on clinical history that participants reported. Original methodology: Estimates of nucleated cell counts were drawn from the amplification of reference gene primers. Clones were sequenced by immunoSEQ multiplex PCR, and TCRdb holds only the in-frame ones, with some missing. D and trimming were read from the DNA, whereas the V and J calls and clone size are those reported in that table. This table holds a few hundred thousand clones, approximately 90% found once.

The V call is TRBV4-2, the J call TRBJ1-2; 8 nucleotides match TRBD1. The sequenced sample consisted of PBMCs or T cells enriched from blood (not recorded which). The sequence was obtained from a woman aged 45-60 years who had recovered from COVID-19. CDR3 region: CASSQKGQVRYGYTF. CDR3 sequence (DNA): TGTGCCAGCAGCCAAAAGGGACAGGTTAGATATGGCTACACCTTC.